Sequencing of this T cell receptor (beta chain) was carried out in a study of shared clonotypes between healthy human individuals. Background on the study: A donor's plate count was three for CD4 naive and three for CD4 memory; CD8 naive had two and CD8 memory one.

This table comes from immunoSEQ multiplex PCR, and its TCRdb copy is limited to in-frame clones, with some not included. The table lists about 1.5 million clones, 98% of them singletons, with roughly 0.45% in the top ten. The V gene end was trimmed by 2 bases and the J gene end by 7 bases; junction bases not matched to a gene: 5. This CDR3 is built from 14 residues. Germline V lookup: CDR1 MDHEN, CDR2 SYDVKM. This chain uses TRBV28 with TRBJ1-5, with TRBD1 matching 7 bases. The TCR was taken from a man aged 30-40 years in good health. Sequencing used naive CD4+ T cells sorted from blood. Subset in this sample: CD45RA+ positively selected. This chain's CDR3 is CASSLQQGWQPQHF. In DNA, the CDR3 is TGTGCCAGCAGTTTACAACAGGGGTGGCAGCCCCAGCATTTT.